This note documents a single T cell receptor beta chain sequence. Its antigen is unidentified. The data are from a study of CD8 T cells in ankylosing spondylitis. Findings of the study overall: Matched ankylosing spondylitis synovial fluid reportedly showed significant enrichment of disease-linked clones. Characteristic of ankylosing spondylitis blood, it appeared, was a TCR beta motif comprising roughly eight highly homologous variants.

CDR3 length: 13 residues. V lost 7 bases, J lost 5 bases, and 14 bases lay in between. Germline V lookup: CDR1 ENHRY, CDR2 SYGVKD. With molecular barcodes, quantitative 5'-RACE was used to make the TCR beta libraries. TCRdb re-called the 5' RACE reads through MiXCR, storing one row per CDR3 protein. This repertoire shows some 840,000 distinct CDR3 sequences, approximately 12% found once; its top ten account for approximately 0.5%. The TCR was taken from a male donor with ankylosing spondylitis. Material for sequencing was blood, either unsorted or a sorted T cell fraction (not recorded which). The rearrangement joins TRBV10-3 to TRBJ1-1; D is unclear. The CDR3 region is CAIKDRALTEAFF. Written as DNA, the CDR3 is TGTGCCATCAAAGATCGGGCCTTAACTGAAGCTTTCTTT.